One sample yielded the 15 T cell receptor beta chains listed below, sequenced in a study of HIV-infected patients and healthy controls. MiXCR, run by TCRdb on the 5' RACE reads, gives a single entry per CDR3 protein. The repertoire holds more than 15,000 distinct CDR3 sequences, with less than 20% as singletons. Specimen: CD8+ T cells from blood. These receptor sequences come from a human donor in good health.

This clonotype showed up just a few times. This sequence joins TRBV10-3 and TRBJ2-1; D is undetermined. Trimming pared 8 bases from V and 5 bases from J, leaving 10 bases between. The germline V gene has CDR1 ENHRY and CDR2 SYGVKD. This CDR3 is 12 amino acids long. The CDR3 reads CAILDRDNEQFF. CDR3 DNA sequence: TGTGCCATCCTCGATAGGGACAATGAGCAGTTCTTC.

This clonotype was found many times. CDR3 sequence: CASSYGGVTEAFF. The CDR3 DNA is TGTGCCAGCAGTTATGGAGGGGTCACTGAAGCTTTCTTT. The chain employs TRBV6-2 or TRBV6-3 and TRBJ1-1; D possibly corresponds to TRBD1 (5 bases). Looked up from germline, CDR1 is MNHEY and CDR2 is SVGEGT. V was shortened by 3 bases and J by 4 bases, with 9 bases between the two germline ends. The CDR3 runs to 13 residues.

This clonotype was counted only a few times. The genes are TRBV6-2 or TRBV6-3 and TRBJ2-3; D gene unclear. V was cut by 2 bases and J by 0 bases, with 6 bases left in between. The CDR3 spans 14 residues. In germline, CDR1 is MNHEY, CDR2 SVGEGT. The CDR3 nucleotides read TGTGCCAGCAGTTACCTTACTAGCACAGATACGCAGTATTTT. Its protein is CASSYLTSTDTQYF.

In the case of this clonotype: A much larger clone lies a single base off, so this may be a read error. The CDR3 DNA reads TGTGCCACCAGGGTACTAGCGGGAAGAAAGGCAGATACGCAGTATTTT. The encoded protein is CATRVLAGRKADTQYF. The chain combines TRBV11-2 with TRBJ2-3; 10 bases agree with TRBD2. The CDR3 spans 16 residues. Trimming at V came to 10 bases and at J to 4 bases, leaving 14 bases not matched to a gene. Germline values: CDR1 SGHAT, CDR2 FQNNGV.

The sample holds a few counts of this clonotype. The chain couples TRBV9 to TRBJ2-5, with D possibly matching TRBD2 (7 bases). This CDR3 is 16 amino acids long. CDR1 and CDR2 from the germline V gene are SGDLS and YYNGEE. Trimming left V 0 bases short and J 1 base short, with 13 bases between. In nucleotides, the CDR3 is TGTGCCAGCAGCGTAGACGGCGGGGGCTTCCAAGAGACCCAGTACTTC. This gives the protein CASSVDGGGFQETQYF.

This sequence joins TRBV7-9 and TRBJ1-2; the D is unclear. With 4 bases removed from V and 0 bases from J, the gap between germline ends came to 15 bases. Germline V gives CDR1 SEHNR, CDR2 FQNEAQ (reference sequence). This CDR3 is 16 amino acids long. The CDR3 protein is CASSSWTAVANYGYTF. CDR3 nucleotide sequence: TGTGCCAGCAGCTCCTGGACGGCAGTAGCTAACTATGGCTACACCTTC.

This clonotype was picked up many times. The chain employs TRBV6-1 and TRBJ2-2, with D perhaps matching TRBD2 (6 bases). The germline V gene has CDR1 MNHNS and CDR2 SASEGT. V was trimmed by 7 bases and J by 7 bases, leaving 19 bases between them. The CDR3 contains 15 residues. The CDR3 DNA sequence: TGTGCCAGCACCGCTTTTGGAGGGTCGAACGGGGAGCTGTTTTTT. Protein product: CASTAFGGSNGELFF.

The chain is built from TRBV7-9 and TRBJ2-7; weak D call: TRBD2 (5 bases). The germline V and J ends were trimmed by 1 base and 1 base, with 11 bases remaining between them. CDR3 length: 15 residues. The germline V gene encodes CDR1 SEHNR and CDR2 FQNEAQ (reference sequence). DNA of the CDR3: TGTGCCAGCAGCTTAGGGAGCGGTTATTCCTACGAGCAGTACTTC. Amino acid sequence: CASSLGSGYSYEQYF.

The chain employs TRBV4-1 and TRBJ2-3; TRBD2 is a possible D gene (7 bases). CDR1 is MGHRA and CDR2 is YSYEKL in the germline V gene. The CDR3 sequence is 18 residues long. V was clipped by 1 base and J by 2 bases, with 19 bases between them. DNA for the CDR3: TGCGCCAGCAGCCAAGGAGGTGGAGGGGGGGAAGACACAGATACGCAGTATTTT. It translates to CASSQGGGGGEDTDTQYF.

CDR3 sequence reads: CASSDTGPEQYF. The CDR3 nucleotides read TGTGCCAGCTCGGATACAGGACCCGAGCAGTACTTC. The J gene is TRBJ2-7, the V gene TRBV18, with a weak D call TRBD1 (5 bases). CDR1 and CDR2 (germline): KGHSH, LQKENI. The CDR3 is 12 amino acids. Trimming took off 6 bases at V and 6 bases at J, with 12 bases between the two ends.

The chain recombines TRBV7-2 with TRBJ2-7; tentatively, D is TRBD1 or TRBD2 (5 bases each). V dropped 6 bases and J dropped 4 bases, with 10 bases sitting between them. The CDR3 has 12 amino acids. CDR1 and CDR2 (germline): SGHTA, FQGNSA. CDR3 in DNA: TGTGCCAGCAGGTACGAGGGGTACGAGCAGTACTTC. Translation: CASRYEGYEQYF.

This clonotype has at least ten counts. The rearrangement joins TRBV20-1 to TRBJ1-4; possibly TRBD1 for D (6 bases). Germline V lookup: CDR1 DFQATT, CDR2 SNEGSKA (reference sequence). The CDR3 has 17 amino acids. The V end lost 0 bases, the J end lost 7 bases, and 21 bases lay between the germline ends. The CDR3 DNA is TGCAGTGCTAGAGATCGCGGGACAACCCTGGGCAGTGAAAAACTGTTTTTT. Its translation is CSARDRGTTLGSEKLFF.

The J gene is TRBJ2-1, the V gene TRBV12-5; tentative D call: TRBD1 (5 bases). The CDR3 sequence is 15 residues long. Germline values: CDR1 LGHNT, CDR2 FRNRAP. Trimming removed 6 bases at V and 1 base at J, with 13 bases between. Here the CDR3 reads CASGQGWGSYNEQFF. CDR3 in DNA: TGTGCTAGTGGCCAGGGTTGGGGTTCCTACAATGAGCAGTTCTTC. The full variable domain, rest sourced from reference TRBV12-5 and TRBJ2-1, is DARVTQTPRHKVTEMGQEVTMRCQPILGHNTVFWYRQTMMQGLELLAYFRNRAPLDDSGMPKDRFSAEMPDATLATLKIQPSEPRDSAVYFCASGQGWGSYNEQFFGPGTRLTVL.

The chain links TRBV7-9 to TRBJ2-3; 11 positions match TRBD2. The CDR3 is made up of 18 amino acids. V dropped 3 bases and J dropped 6; count of bases not matched to a gene: 14. Germline V gene sequence: CDR1 SEHNR, CDR2 FQNEAQ (reference sequence). The CDR3: CASSFLTHSGGGPDTQYF. The DNA for the CDR3 is TGTGCCAGCAGCTTCCTCACCCATAGCGGGGGGGGTCCCGATACGCAGTATTTT.

This clonotype was observed a few times. The chain couples TRBV12-3 or TRBV12-4 to TRBJ1-1; tentative D call: TRBD1 (6 bases). The CDR3 totals 14 residues. V dropped 6 bases and J dropped 1 base, with 12 bases sitting between them. The CDR3 DNA is TGTGCCAGCAGCCCCGGGGGCGGGAACACTGAAGCTTTCTTT. This codes for CASSPGGGNTEAFF.